This TCR beta chain derives from a study of blood T cells in healthy people across ages. Study-level background: About one barcoded beta molecule was captured per two T cells (by template switching).

This clonotype has just a few counts. A second PCR of about 6 to 11 cycles used a sample-barcoded 5' primer and a J-beta primer mix. TCRdb re-called the 5' RACE reads through MiXCR, storing one row per CDR3 protein. This sample carries some 730,000 distinct CDR3 sequences, 20% to 25% of them seen once, and the ten largest clones take less than 25%. CDR1 and CDR2 from the germline V gene are SGHRS and YFSETQ. Trimming took 2 bases from V and 5 from J; bases not matched to a gene: 2. The CDR3 is 13 residues long. The specimen sequenced was blood. This TCR derives from a man aged 70-80 years in good health. The chain has TRBV5-1 and TRBJ1-1; 8 bases match TRBD1. The CDR3, as DNA: TGCGCCAGCAGCTTACAGGGGGAAACTGAAGCTTTCTTT. Its translation: CASSLQGETEAFF. The full variable domain, its missing parts supplied by reference TRBV5-1 and TRBJ1-1, is KAGVTQTPRYLIKTRGQQVTLSCSPISGHRSVSWYQQTPGQGLQFLFEYFSETQRNKGNFPGRFSGRQFSNSRSEMNVSTLELGDSALYLCASSLQGETEAFFGQGTRLTVV.